The 23 T cell receptor beta chains reported below all come from one sample, sequenced in a study of T cell responses to AZD1222 COVID-19 vaccine. TCRdb keeps only in-frame clones here, not all; method: immunoSEQ multiplex PCR. The sample includes some 150,000 clones, 88% of them seen just once. The sample was peripheral blood, taken on day 0 of AZD1222 vaccination. Receptors were obtained from an adult in good health.

This rearrangement joins TRBV5-6 to TRBJ1-6, with 8 bases identical to TRBD1. The CDR3 is 15 amino acids. V lost 1 base to trimming and J lost 3 bases; unmatched junction nucleotides: 0. Germline loops: CDR1 SGHDT, CDR2 YYEEEE. The DNA of the CDR3 is TGTGCCAGCAGCTTGACAGGGGGCTATAATTCACCCCTCCACTTT. It yields the protein CASSLTGGYNSPLHF.

The chain has TRBV30 and TRBJ1-2, with D possibly being TRBD1 (5 bases). There are 15 residues in the CDR3. Germline V gene lookup returns CDR1 GTSNPN and CDR2 SVGIG (reference sequence). Trimming stripped 3 bases from V and 0 bases from J, with 14 bases between. DNA of the CDR3: TGTGCCTGGAGCGGACCAGGGACGGCTAACTATGGCTACACCTTC. Encoded protein: CAWSGPGTANYGYTF.

J is TRBJ1-2 and V is TRBV18, with D uncertain. Trimming took off 5 bases at V and 5 bases at J, with 9 bases between the two ends. The CDR3 extends over 12 amino acids. Germline V gene data show CDR1 as KGHSH and CDR2 as LQKENI. The CDR3 sequence: CASSSLEYGYTF. The CDR3 nucleotides are TGTGCCAGCTCATCCCTGGAGTATGGCTACACCTTC.

The chain is built from TRBV7-2 and TRBJ1-4, with a weak D call TRBD1 (6 bases). This CDR3 has 15 residues. Trimming took off 5 bases at V and 8 bases at J, with 18 bases between the two ends. Germline values: CDR1 SGHTA, CDR2 FQGNSA. CDR3 amino acids: CASSLNAGAREKLFF. DNA of the CDR3: TGTGCCAGCAGCCTAAATGCAGGGGCCCGGGAAAAACTGTTTTTT.

The chain links TRBV3-1 (or the pseudogene TRBV3-2) to TRBJ1-2; D is undetermined. The germline CDR1 and CDR2 sequences are LGHDT and YNNKEL (reference sequence). CDR3 length: 13 residues. Deletions cut 4 bases from V and 4 bases from J, with 10 bases between. The CDR3, as DNA: TGTGCCAGCAGCCCGGGCCTCGGCTATGGCTACACCTTC. Translated, it gives CASSPGLGYGYTF.

This chain uses TRBV7-9 with TRBJ1-6; no firm D call. The CDR3 consists of 12 residues. V lost 2 bases, J lost 11 bases, and 7 bases lay in between. Germline V gene lookup returns CDR1 SEHNR and CDR2 FQNEAQ (reference sequence). The DNA of the CDR3 is TGTGCCAGCAGCTTATCGCAGGCACCCCTCCACTTT. It codes for CASSLSQAPLHF.

The V call is TRBV29-1, the J call TRBJ1-2; a weak D match, TRBD1 (6 bases). From germline, CDR1 is SQVTM and CDR2 ANQGSEA. CDR3 size: 12 residues. V shed 3 bases and J shed 8 bases, with 13 bases lying between them. The CDR3 sequence is CSVEDSWGGYTF. CDR3 DNA sequence: TGCAGCGTTGAGGACAGCTGGGGGGGCTACACCTTC.

The rearrangement links TRBV9 to TRBJ1-2; tentative D call: TRBD1 (5 bases). This CDR3 is 13 amino acids long. Germline V CDR1 and CDR2: SGDLS, YYNGEE. Trimming shortened V by 2 bases and J by 7 bases, and 12 bases separated the two germline ends. The CDR3 sequence: CASSVGDVRGYTF. CDR3 sequence (DNA): TGTGCCAGCAGCGTGGGGGACGTTCGTGGCTACACCTTC. Full variable domain (outside the CDR3, taken from reference TRBV9 and TRBJ1-2): DSGVTQTPKHLITATGQRVTLRCSPRSGDLSVYWYQQSLDQGLQFLIQYYNGEERAKGNILERFSAQQFPDLHSELNLSSLELGDSALYFCASSVGDVRGYTFGSGTRLTVV.

V usage is TRBV20-1 and J usage is TRBJ2-7; no clear D gene. The CDR3 has 11 residues. The V end was cut by 5 bases, the J end by 2 bases, with 7 bases between. CDR1 DFQATT and CDR2 SNEGSKA come from the germline V gene (reference sequence). In nucleotides, the CDR3 is TGCAGTGCTGACGTGACCTACGAGCAGTACTTC. This sequence encodes CSADVTYEQYF.

The chain has TRBV30 and TRBJ1-2; no clear D gene. CDR1 is GTSNPN and CDR2 is SVGIG in the germline V gene (reference sequence). The CDR3 has 11 amino acids. V was trimmed by 2 bases and J by 8 bases, leaving 9 bases between them. This CDR3 reads CAWSLVTGYTF. CDR3 in DNA: TGTGCCTGGAGTCTTGTGACCGGCTACACCTTC.

Only a few counts were recorded for this clone. The chain joins TRBV7-8 to TRBJ1-1; 8 bases fit TRBD1. V shed 6 bases and J 0 bases; nucleotides not matched to a gene: 6. The V gene's germline CDR1 is SGHVS and CDR2 FQNEAQ. This CDR3 comprises 15 residues. The CDR3: CASRFGQGMNTEAFF. The DNA of the CDR3 is TGTGCCAGCAGATTCGGACAGGGAATGAACACTGAAGCTTTCTTT.

This chain connects TRBV10-2 to TRBJ2-1; D possibly corresponds to TRBD2 (6 bases). This CDR3 region has 15 residues. Germline assignment: CDR1 WSHSY and CDR2 SAAADI. With 8 bases removed from V and 0 bases from J, the gap between germline ends came to 14 bases. In DNA form, the CDR3 reads TGCGCCAGCGCTGGGACTTCTAGCTCCTACAATGAGCAGTTCTTC. Its protein is CASAGTSSSYNEQFF.

This chain uses TRBV7-2 with TRBJ1-5, with D uncertain. The length of the CDR3 is 15 residues. V lost 4 bases, J lost 4 bases, and 14 bases lay in between. CDR1 and CDR2 from the germline V gene are SGHTA and FQGNSA. The CDR3 DNA follows: TGTGCCAGCAGCTCCGGACGGCCCCATAATCAGCCCCAGCATTTT. Encoded protein: CASSSGRPHNQPQHF. The variable domain in full, completed from reference TRBV7-2 and TRBJ1-5, reads GAGVSQSPSNKVTEKGKDVELRCDPISGHTALYWYRQSLGQGLEFLIYFQGNSAPDKSGLPSDRFSAERTGGSVSTLTIQRTQQEDSAVYLCASSSGRPHNQPQHFGDGTRLSIL.

The chain joins TRBV7-2 to TRBJ1-1, with D possibly TRBD1 on 6 matching bases. V dropped 5 bases and J dropped 11 bases, with 21 bases sitting between them. In germline, CDR1 is SGHTA, CDR2 FQGNSA. This CDR3 contains 14 residues. Written as DNA, the CDR3 is TGTGCCAGCAGCACGCAGAGTACAGGGAGGGAGGCTTTCTTT. Its protein product is CASSTQSTGREAFF.

The rearrangement joins TRBV5-6 to TRBJ1-2, with 8 bases that match TRBD1. The length of the CDR3 is 16 residues. Trimming took 1 base from V and 1 from J; bases not matched to a gene: 6. Germline V gene sequence: CDR1 SGHDT, CDR2 YYEEEE. CDR3 DNA sequence: TGTGCCAGCAGCTTGTTAGGGGACAGGATTAACTATGGCTACACCTTC. Translation gives CASSLLGDRINYGYTF.

The table lists this clone with a few counts. This chain connects TRBV6-5 to TRBJ1-1; D gene ambiguous. The CDR3 runs to 15 residues. The germline CDR1 and CDR2 sequences are MNHEY and SVGAGI. The V end was cut by 7 bases, the J end by 7 bases, with 22 bases between. CDR3 bases: TGTGCCAGCACCCGGGCGCCGGACCTCGTCTTTGAAGCTTTCTTT. Translation gives CASTRAPDLVFEAFF.

The chain has TRBV9 and TRBJ1-2; 9 nucleotides agree with TRBD1. This CDR3 region has 15 residues. Looked up from germline, CDR1 is SGDLS and CDR2 is YYNGEE. The ends lost 3 bases at V and 5 bases at J; junction bases unmatched: 8. The CDR3 DNA reads as TGTGCCAGCAGCGCCTCGGACAGGGGAGGATATGGCTACACCTTC. This sequence encodes CASSASDRGGYGYTF.

This clone showed up just once. The genes are TRBV9 and TRBJ1-3; no clear D gene. The CDR3 runs 15 residues. Germline V gene data show CDR1 as SGDLS and CDR2 as YYNGEE. V was cut by 2 bases and J by 0 bases, with 9 bases left in between. CDR3 sequence: CASSVGALSGNTIYF. CDR3 DNA sequence: TGTGCCAGCAGCGTCGGCGCGCTCTCTGGAAACACCATATATTTT. Together with reference TRBV9 and TRBJ1-3, the CDR3 gives the full variable domain: DSGVTQTPKHLITATGQRVTLRCSPRSGDLSVYWYQQSLDQGLQFLIQYYNGEERAKGNILERFSAQQFPDLHSELNLSSLELGDSALYFCASSVGALSGNTIYFGEGSWLTVV.

This chain connects TRBV28 to TRBJ1-5; a possible D gene is TRBD1 (5 bases). The CDR3 is 14 amino acids. Trimming removed 6 bases from V and 3 bases from J, with 12 bases in between. Germline values: CDR1 MDHEN, CDR2 SYDVKM. The DNA for the CDR3 is TGTGCCAGCAGGACGCCAGGGTCCAATCAGCCCCAGCATTTT. This encodes CASRTPGSNQPQHF.

The rearrangement joins TRBV27 to TRBJ1-6, with TRBD1 matching 7 bases. Trimming at V came to 6 bases and at J to 5 bases, leaving 4 bases not matched to a gene. Germline-derived CDR1 and CDR2 are MNHEY and SMNVEV (reference sequence). CDR3 length: 14 amino acids. The CDR3 is CASRPQGDNSPLHF. CDR3 nucleotide sequence: TGTGCCAGCAGACCCCAGGGGGATAATTCACCCCTCCACTTT.

V and J are TRBV27 and TRBJ1-6; D is unresolved. CDR3 length: 15 amino acids. Germline CDR1 is MNHEY and CDR2 is SMNVEV (reference sequence). V was shortened by 3 bases and J by 11 bases, with 17 bases between the two germline ends. The CDR3: CASSFNGPGMTPLHF. CDR3 in DNA: TGTGCCAGCAGTTTTAACGGGCCGGGTATGACACCCCTCCACTTT.

The chain combines TRBV6-2 or TRBV6-3 with TRBJ2-3, with D perhaps matching TRBD1 (5 bases). The V gene's germline CDR1 is MNHEY and CDR2 SVGEGT. The V end lost 2 bases, the J end lost 4 bases, and 16 bases lay between the germline ends. This CDR3 region has 16 residues. The CDR3 bases are TGTGCCAGCAGTTACATTTCCAGGGTAGTAGCAGATACGCAGTATTTT. Translated: CASSYISRVVADTQYF.

The genes are TRBV7-2 and TRBJ1-1, with D perhaps matching TRBD1 (6 bases). In germline, CDR1 is SGHTA, CDR2 FQGNSA. CDR3 size: 13 residues. V was shortened by 2 bases and J by 11 bases, with 15 bases between the two germline ends. The CDR3: CASSLTDGQRAFF. The CDR3 DNA sequence: TGTGCCAGCAGCTTAACGGATGGACAGCGCGCTTTCTTT.